This entry lists 25 T cell receptor beta chains sequenced from one sample in a study of vaccination effects on CD4 cells after COVID-19. Measured with immunoSEQ multiplex PCR; TCRdb has only the in-frame clones, and not every one. Here the sample spans about 37,000 clones, roughly 74% being singletons. These receptors' antigens are unknown. Once cultured for 10 days, the cells underwent separation to obtain CD4+ T cells. The material sequenced was CD4+ T cells from PBMCs cultured without peptide, taken before COVID-19 vaccination. Receptors originate from a human donor who received a COVID-19 vaccine.

The rearrangement links TRBV12-5 to TRBJ1-2, with TRBD1 matching over 7 bases. V dropped 5 bases and J dropped 2; count of bases not matched to a gene: 14. Germline lookup yields CDR1 LGHNT and CDR2 FRNRAP. The length of the CDR3 is 17 residues. The DNA for the CDR3 is TGTGCTAGTGGTCCTGACAGGGCCAACTCCTTAAACTATGGCTACACCTTC. This sequence encodes CASGPDRANSLNYGYTF.

The chain employs TRBV3-1 (or the pseudogene TRBV3-2) and TRBJ2-3, with 9 nucleotides matching TRBD2. Looked up from germline, CDR1 is LGHDT and CDR2 is YNNKEL (reference sequence). The CDR3 totals 15 residues. V trimming: 3 bases; J trimming: 1 base; junction bases outside the gene matches: 2. The CDR3 DNA follows: TGTGCCAGCAGCCAGCGGGGGGGCGGCACAGATACGCAGTATTTT. Translation: CASSQRGGGTDTQYF.

The chain employs TRBV19 and TRBJ1-4, with D tentatively TRBD1 (5 bases). The germline V and J ends were trimmed by 1 base and 11 bases, with 11 bases remaining between them. This CDR3 has 13 residues. Germline V gene lookup returns CDR1 LNHDA and CDR2 SQIVND (reference sequence). This CDR3 reads CASSIAQGGKLFF. CDR3 DNA sequence: TGTGCCAGTAGTATAGCGCAGGGAGGGAAACTGTTTTTT.

CDR3 region: CASRGSTDTQYF. As DNA, the CDR3 is TGTGCCAGCAGGGGTAGCACAGATACGCAGTATTTT. The V call is TRBV6-5, the J call TRBJ2-3; no reliable D call. Germline assignment: CDR1 MNHEY and CDR2 SVGAGI. The CDR3 is 12 amino acids. Trimming removed 6 bases at V and 0 bases at J, with 4 bases between.

The chain links TRBV5-1 to TRBJ1-2; D remains unclear. In germline, CDR1 is SGHRS, CDR2 YFSETQ. The CDR3 runs to 12 residues. The V end lost 4 bases, the J end lost 8 bases, and 12 bases lay between the germline ends. For the CDR3, the DNA is TGCGCCAGCAGCGATGGCCCGGGGGGCTACACCTTC. Translated: CASSDGPGGYTF.

The genes are TRBV11-2 and TRBJ1-1, with D perhaps TRBD1 (5 bases). V gave up 3 bases and J gave up 6 bases, with 14 bases separating them. The CDR3 runs 14 residues. The germline CDR1 and CDR2 sequences are SGHAT and FQNNGV. The CDR3 loop is CASSFMTESAEAFF. Here the CDR3 DNA reads TGTGCCAGCAGCTTTATGACAGAGAGCGCTGAAGCTTTCTTT.

The CDR3 protein is CASGTGGLQETQYF. CDR3 DNA sequence: TGTGCCTCCGGTACGGGAGGACTCCAAGAGACCCAGTACTTC. J is TRBJ2-5 and V is TRBV30; 7 bases align to TRBD2. Germline CDR1 reads GTSNPN; CDR2 reads SVGIG (reference sequence). The CDR3 consists of 14 residues. The V segment lost 7 bases and the J segment 1 base; nucleotides outside the gene matches: 9.

This clone was found once. The gene calls are TRBV29-1 and TRBJ1-2, with D possibly matching TRBD1 (6 bases). With 4 bases removed from V and 2 bases from J, the gap between germline ends came to 11 bases. The CDR3 is 13 residues long. Per germline, CDR1 SQVTM and CDR2 ANQGSEA. The DNA of the CDR3 is TGCAGCGTTGCAAGGGGGTACAACTATGGCTACACCTTC. This codes for CSVARGYNYGYTF.

The V call is TRBV28, the J call TRBJ1-2; 7 bases agree with TRBD1. Germline lookup yields CDR1 MDHEN and CDR2 SYDVKM. V lost 8 bases and J lost 6; bases outside the gene matches: 6. The CDR3 is made up of 12 amino acids. The CDR3 reads CASHQGGHGYTF. CDR3 DNA sequence: TGTGCCAGCCACCAGGGGGGACATGGCTACACCTTC.

This chain joins TRBV19 and TRBJ1-6; no reliable D call. The V gene lost 6 bases and the J gene lost 0 bases, with 9 bases spanning the gap. Germline V gene data show CDR1 as LNHDA and CDR2 as SQIVND (reference sequence). This CDR3 is built from 15 residues. This CDR3 is CASSGGSSYNSPLHF. CDR3 nucleotide sequence: TGTGCCAGTAGCGGAGGGAGCTCCTATAATTCACCCCTCCACTTT.

The chain employs TRBV5-4 and TRBJ1-2; unclear D gene. This CDR3 is 13 amino acids long. V lost 4 bases, J lost 1 base, and 8 bases lay in between. Germline V gene sequence: CDR1 SGHNT, CDR2 YYREEE (reference sequence). The CDR3 DNA is TGTGCCAGCAGCCGGACTGATAACTATGGCTACACCTTC. Its translation is CASSRTDNYGYTF.

The genes are TRBV20-1 and TRBJ2-2, with D possibly matching TRBD1 (5 bases). CDR3 size: 14 residues. Deletions cut 3 bases from V and 5 bases from J, with 13 bases between. Germline values: CDR1 DFQATT, CDR2 SNEGSKA (reference sequence). The CDR3 DNA is TGCAGTGCTAGTGGGCAGGGTGGAACCGGGGAGCTGTTTTTT. Translation gives CSASGQGGTGELFF.

The chain recombines TRBV7-2 with TRBJ2-7; 8 nucleotides agree with TRBD2. Losses at the gene ends were 1 base for V and 6 bases for J; bases not matched to a gene: 5. This CDR3 contains 14 residues. The germline V gene has CDR1 SGHTA and CDR2 FQGNSA. The CDR3 region is CASSLVQRGFEQYF. CDR3 bases: TGTGCCAGCAGCTTAGTCCAGCGGGGGTTCGAGCAGTACTTC.

In its sample, this clone was seen once. The chain combines TRBV2 with TRBJ1-1; D perhaps matches TRBD1 (6 bases). The CDR3 has 13 amino acids. Germline CDR1 and CDR2: SNHLY and FYNNEI. Trimming pared 4 bases from V and 1 base from J, leaving 7 bases between. As DNA, the CDR3 is TGTGCCAGCAGTGCCAGGGGGAACACTGAAGCTTTCTTT. It is translated as CASSARGNTEAFF.

In this sample, this clone is medium-sized. The rearrangement joins TRBV5-4 to TRBJ2-1; 11 nucleotides agree with TRBD2. There are 15 residues in the CDR3. Germline CDR1 SGHNT, CDR2 YYREEE (reference sequence). J gave up 5 bases and V 4 bases, and 5 bases lay outside the gene matches. CDR3 protein: CASSLTSGGHNEQFF. The DNA for the CDR3 is TGTGCCAGCAGCCTTACTAGCGGGGGCCACAATGAGCAGTTCTTC.

V is TRBV6-6 and J is TRBJ1-3; 7 nucleotides agree with TRBD1. The CDR3 runs to 15 residues. The J segment lost 0 bases and the V segment lost 4 bases, leaving 3 bases of the junction unmatched. Germline CDR1 and CDR2: MNHNY and SVGAGI (reference sequence). CDR3 protein: CASSFDRASGNTIYF. The CDR3 DNA reads TGTGCCAGCAGTTTCGACAGGGCCTCTGGAAACACCATATATTTT.

The chain links TRBV4-2 to TRBJ2-3, with D perhaps matching TRBD1 (6 bases). V lost 4 bases to trimming and J lost 5 bases, with 19 bases between them. Germline CDR1 reads LGHNA; CDR2 reads YNFKEQ. CDR3 length equals 16 residues. CDR3 sequence: CASSPIGGGTLDTQYF. The CDR3 nucleotides are TGTGCCAGCAGCCCTATTGGTGGGGGCACCCTAGATACGCAGTATTTT.

This chain connects TRBV14 to TRBJ1-3; D gene ambiguous. CDR3 length: 12 amino acids. Germline CDR1 SGHDN, CDR2 FVKESK. Trimming stripped 3 bases from V and 5 bases from J, with 5 bases between. DNA of the CDR3: TGTGCCAGCAGCCATGGTCGAAACACCATATATTTT. Protein product: CASSHGRNTIYF.

V usage is TRBV5-1 and J usage is TRBJ2-5, with TRBD2 matching 11 bases. CDR3 length: 14 amino acids. V lost 1 base and J lost 5; bases outside the gene matches: 1. CDR1 and CDR2 from the germline V gene are SGHRS and YFSETQ. The CDR3 loop is CASSLTSGGETQYF. The CDR3 DNA reads TGCGCCAGCAGCTTGACTAGCGGGGGTGAGACCCAGTACTTC.

This clone was detected once. The chain is built from TRBV4-1 and TRBJ2-7; no reliable D call. V was pared by 1 base and J by 4 bases, with 11 bases between. Germline lookup yields CDR1 MGHRA and CDR2 YSYEKL. This CDR3 has 14 residues. For the CDR3, the DNA is TGCGCCAGCAGCCAAGTCACCCAGCCGTACGAGCAGTACTTC. Its translation: CASSQVTQPYEQYF.

The chain carries TRBV14 and TRBJ2-7; D is perhaps TRBD1 (6 bases). CDR3 length: 17 amino acids. Germline V CDR1 and CDR2: SGHDN, FVKESK. The V end was cut by 4 bases, the J end by 0 bases, with 19 bases between. The CDR3, as DNA: TGTGCCAGCAGCCGTGGAATACTCAGGGGTGGCTCCTACGAGCAGTACTTC. This translates into CASSRGILRGGSYEQYF.

This chain joins TRBV18 and TRBJ1-5; tentative D call: TRBD1 (5 bases). The CDR3 is 14 residues long. Trimming shortened V by 3 bases and J by 4 bases, and 10 bases separated the two germline ends. Germline-derived CDR1 and CDR2 are KGHSH and LQKENI. The CDR3 sequence is CASSPMAGNQPQHF. In nucleotides, the CDR3 is TGTGCCAGCTCACCCATGGCAGGGAATCAGCCCCAGCATTTT.

This clone was seen more than once but under ten times. The rearrangement links TRBV7-9 to TRBJ1-1, with D possibly matching TRBD1 (5 bases). Germline lookup yields CDR1 SEHNR and CDR2 FQNEAQ (reference sequence). V was cut by 5 bases and J by 11 bases, with 12 bases left in between. CDR3 length: 11 amino acids. The CDR3, as DNA: TGTGCCAGCAGCCCTAGGGACGAGGCTTTCTTT. This encodes CASSPRDEAFF.

J is TRBJ2-5 and V is TRBV29-1, with D hard to call. Trimming cost V 4 bases and J 4 bases, with 4 bases left between them. The germline CDR1 and CDR2 sequences are SQVTM and ANQGSEA. This CDR3 has 10 amino acids. CDR3 residues: CSVGRETQYF. The CDR3 DNA is TGCAGCGTTGGCAGAGAGACCCAGTACTTC.

V and J are TRBV27 and TRBJ1-2, with 8 bases aligning to TRBD1. The V gene end was trimmed by 7 bases and the J gene end by 8 bases; junction bases not matched to a gene: 12. The CDR3 is 14 amino acids. Per germline, CDR1 MNHEY and CDR2 SMNVEV (reference sequence). The CDR3 nucleotides are TGTGCCAGCAAATTATCCCGGGACAGGAGGGGCTACACCTTC. This gives the protein CASKLSRDRRGYTF.